The 4 T cell receptor beta chains in this list originate from one sample, sequenced in a study of CD8+ T cells in alopecia areata. After isolation, RNA underwent reverse transcription to generate cDNA as the sequencing template. The table came from immunoSEQ multiplex PCR; TCRdb's copy has only in-frame clones and leaves some out. The table includes about 130,000 clones, about 60% detected once. Sequences were derived from CD4+ T cells sorted from blood, sampled at week 0. The receptors originated from a human donor with alopecia areata.

This clone was picked up a small number of times. The chain has TRBV27 and TRBJ2-3, with D possibly matching TRBD1 (5 bases). The CDR3 is 14 amino acids. V was trimmed by 3 bases and J by 5 bases, leaving 12 bases between them. Per the germline V gene, CDR1 is MNHEY and CDR2 is SMNVEV (reference sequence). As DNA, the CDR3 is TGTGCCAGCAGTTTCAGGGATCGAGGAGATACGCAGTATTTT. It codes for CASSFRDRGDTQYF.

The chain uses TRBV29-1 and TRBJ2-1, with D unresolved. CDR3 length: 14 residues. V was clipped by 4 bases and J by 8 bases, with 18 bases between them. Germline CDR1 reads SQVTM; CDR2 reads ANQGSEA. The CDR3 here is CSVVAGGHNYEQFF. DNA of the CDR3: TGCAGCGTTGTAGCTGGCGGCCATAACTATGAGCAGTTCTTC.

This rearrangement joins TRBV5-4 to TRBJ2-5, with no clear D. Germline values: CDR1 SGHNT, CDR2 YYREEE (reference sequence). CDR3 length: 13 residues. V lost 3 bases and J lost 0, with 6 bases in between. The CDR3 here is CASSYRDQETQYF. DNA for the CDR3: TGTGCCAGCAGCTACCGGGACCAAGAGACCCAGTACTTC.

DNA of the CDR3: TGTGCCAGCTCACCGGGGACAGGGGGCGGAACTGAAGCTTTCTTT. As protein: CASSPGTGGGTEAFF. The chain couples TRBV18 to TRBJ1-1; 12 bases match TRBD1. Germline V CDR1 and CDR2: KGHSH, LQKENI. CDR3 length: 15 amino acids. Trimming took 3 bases from V and 5 from J; bases not matched to a gene: 4.